The source of this TCR beta chain is a study of cytomegalovirus exposure and HLA in healthy donors. Study-wide background: Across a few hundred genotyped donors, 65% to 90% landed in the Caucasian-associated ancestry cluster.

For this clone: No antigen is known for it.

The PCR ran on 60 Vbeta and 13 Jbeta primers. Original handling: The authors later counted roughly 77 million unique TCR beta chains, 9.5 million to 13 million of them shared. The data were produced by immunoSEQ multiplex PCR, yet TCRdb's version contains in-frame clones alone and is incomplete. D and trimming were read from the DNA, whereas the V and J calls and clone size are those reported in that table. This table lists around 140,000 clones. Trimming removed 6 bases at V and 0 bases at J, with 12 bases between. Germline V CDR1 and CDR2: KGHSH, LQKENI. The CDR3 has 15 residues. Notes on the study in general: The study flagged some 170 TCR beta chains as cytomegalovirus-associated. As confirmed in vitro, three CMV-associated chains were specific for CMV antigens.

Material for sequencing was PBMCs. The V gene is TRBV18, the J gene TRBJ1-3; D remains unclear. This clonotype originated in a woman aged 40-49 years in good health and CMV-seronegative. The CDR3 DNA follows: TGTGCCAGCTCCCCAAACCTCGGCTCTGGAAACACCATATATTTT. Translation gives CASSPNLGSGNTIYF.